The present TCR beta chain was sequenced within a study of blood T cell repertoires in COVID-19. Across the study: The samples span acute and convalescent COVID-19 from the United States, Italy and Spain.

Study processing details: By means of reference gene primer amplification, nucleated cell counts were estimated. Method: immunoSEQ multiplex PCR; TCRdb's copy keeps in-frame clones and lacks some. V and J calls and clone size come straight from that table; D and trimming were deduced from the DNA. Among around 57,000 clones listed, 70% to 90% were seen once. The V end lost 5 bases, the J end lost 9 bases, and 14 bases lay between the germline ends. Germline V gene lookup returns CDR1 MNHEY and CDR2 SVGEGT. This CDR3 is built from 12 residues. The chain joins TRBV6-2 or TRBV6-3 to TRBJ2-7; D may be TRBD2 (6 bases). What was sequenced was peripheral blood. The sequence was collected from a woman aged 80 or over with active COVID-19. The CDR3 coding sequence is TGTGCCAGCAGTGAGGATCGGAGGGTGCAGTACTTC. Amino acids: CASSEDRRVQYF.